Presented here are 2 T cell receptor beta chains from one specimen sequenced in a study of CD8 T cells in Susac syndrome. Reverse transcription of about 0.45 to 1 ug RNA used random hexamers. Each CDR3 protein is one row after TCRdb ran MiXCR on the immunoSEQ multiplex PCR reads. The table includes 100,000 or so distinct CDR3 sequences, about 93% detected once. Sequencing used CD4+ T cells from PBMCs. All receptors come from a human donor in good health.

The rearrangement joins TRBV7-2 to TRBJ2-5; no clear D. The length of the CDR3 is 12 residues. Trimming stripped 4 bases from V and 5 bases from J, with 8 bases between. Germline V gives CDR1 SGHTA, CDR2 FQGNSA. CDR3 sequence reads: CASSSHGETQYF. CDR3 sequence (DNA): TGTGCCAGCAGCTCCCATGGGGAGACCCAGTACTTC. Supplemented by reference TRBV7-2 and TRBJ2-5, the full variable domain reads GAGVSQSPSNKVTEKGKDVELRCDPISGHTALYWYRQSLGQGLEFLIYFQGNSAPDKSGLPSDRFSAERTGGSVSTLTIQRTQQEDSAVYLCASSSHGETQYFGPGTRLLVL.

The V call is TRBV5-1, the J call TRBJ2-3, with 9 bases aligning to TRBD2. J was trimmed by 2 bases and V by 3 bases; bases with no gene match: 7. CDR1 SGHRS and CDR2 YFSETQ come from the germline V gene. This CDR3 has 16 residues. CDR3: CASSSEAGGYTDTQYF. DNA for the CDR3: TGCGCCAGCAGCTCTGAAGCGGGAGGCTACACAGATACGCAGTATTTT.